This note documents a single T cell receptor beta chain sequence. The V end lost 1 base, the J end lost 11 bases, and 27 bases lay between the germline ends. This CDR3 spans 19 amino acids. From germline, CDR1 is SGHTA and CDR2 FQGNSA. TCRdb's table, derived via immunoSEQ multiplex PCR, lists solely in-frame clones and lacks some. This table has fewer than 90,000 clones, around 87% appearing once. This entry belongs to a study of blood T cell repertoires in COVID-19. On the study more broadly: Samples taken during acute and convalescent COVID-19 were collected in the United States, Italy and Spain.

This TCR was recovered from a man between 65 and 85 years old with active COVID-19. J is TRBJ1-6 and V is TRBV7-2; D possibly corresponds to TRBD1 (5 bases). Sequenced: peripheral blood. The CDR3: CASSLVPTGGVPNPAPLHF. CDR3 DNA: TGTGCCAGCAGCTTAGTGCCGACCGGGGGTGTCCCCAATCCGGCACCCCTCCACTTT.